This T cell receptor beta chain was captured in a study of T cell changes during pregnancy in multiple sclerosis. Method: immunoSEQ multiplex PCR; TCRdb's copy keeps in-frame clones and lacks some. The table includes fewer than 65,000 clones, around 90% detected once. V gave up 6 bases and J gave up 0 bases; unmatched junction bases: 5. Germline CDR1 reads MDHEN; CDR2 reads SYDVKM. This CDR3 is 15 amino acids long. Here the sequenced sample was CD4+ T cells from peripheral blood mononuclear cells, taken after pregnancy. The clonotype was recovered from a female donor with multiple sclerosis, enrolled in a pregnancy study. The J gene is TRBJ2-7, the V gene TRBV28; the match to TRBD2 covers 10 bases. The CDR3 DNA is TGTGCCAGCAGATCTAGCGGGAGTGGCTCCTACGAGCAGTACTTC. It yields the protein CASRSSGSGSYEQYF.